This TCR beta chain was sequenced in a study of T cell changes during pregnancy in multiple sclerosis. Libraries were prepared by immunoSEQ multiplex PCR; TCRdb keeps only in-frame clonotypes and omits some of them. The sample has roughly 80,000 clones; roughly 93% are singletons. The CDR3 has 14 residues. Germline CDR1 and CDR2: MNHEY and SVGAGI. V lost 0 bases and J lost 7, with 9 bases in between. The TCR originated in a female donor with multiple sclerosis, enrolled in a pregnancy study. This sequence joins TRBV6-5 and TRBJ1-4, with D possibly matching TRBD1 (5 bases). Here the sequenced sample was peripheral blood, taken in the second trimester of pregnancy. CDR3 sequence: CASSYSLRGEKLFF. In DNA, the CDR3 is TGTGCCAGCAGTTACTCCCTAAGGGGTGAAAAACTGTTTTTT.